The source of this T cell receptor beta chain is a study of shared clonotypes between healthy human individuals (dated by TCRdb to 2019 to 2021). At the level of the whole study: The cohort comprised a couple of women and a few men aged 18 to 49 years. Per donor, three plates each were used for CD4 naive and CD4 memory, two for CD8 naive, and one for CD8 memory. Blood TCR repertoires of about five healthy adults were deeply sequenced to estimate repertoire size and the extent of clonotype sharing between individuals. To increase sequencing depth and limit assay-specific biases, TCR repertoire library preparation and sequencing were carried out by different laboratories using diverse techniques. Between about 0.8 and 9 billion PBMCs per donor were obtained by leukapheresis. General study outcomes and caveats: Sampling was restricted to blood, and TCR repertoires in tissues likely differ from the TCR repertoires found in blood. Estimated clonotype richness was generally larger for naive than for memory subsets. Roughly 5.2% of naive CD4, 3.5% of naive CD8, around 2.3% of memory CD4, and 0.4% of memory CD8 clonotypes were shared across several donors. Higher generation probabilities were observed for clonotypes shared by all four sorted-subset donors than for non-shared clonotypes. Because the study included a small number of donors, the genetic and exposure-history diversity represented was limited. Based on pairwise subsampling, the degree of clonotype sharing among donors was expected to be affected by sequencing depth. Rarefaction of sorted-subset datasets indicated incomplete sequencing despite the large sequencing depth.

About this clone: The antigen this receptor binds is unknown. No much larger clone is present one base from it, and per-base qualities are unavailable.

V and J are truncated by 2 bases and 2 bases respectively, leaving an intervening sequence of 10 bases. For CDR1 and CDR2, the germline V gene lists ENHRY and SYGVKD. From the cysteine up to the phenylalanine, the CDR3 has a length of 14 residues. Just CDR3 DNA is preserved here, 42 bases in frame from base 1. TCR CDR3 regions were amplified from genomic DNA by multiplex PCR using the deep immunoSEQ assay. For each cell subset, the extracted genomic DNA was distributed evenly across all wells of several immunoSEQ 96-well plates, and each plate served as one replicate. Each replicate PCR for sorted subsets received around 210 ng genomic DNA, equal to tens of thousands of T cell genomes. Purified libraries were measured with a Qubit 3.0 fluorometer, size-checked on a Bioanalyzer 2100, and measured again with the KAPA Library Quantification kit. Each immunoSEQ 96-well plate was sequenced on its own single-read 150-cycle Illumina NextSeq 550 flow cell. The study's processing was this. Because the immunoSEQ output held only junctional sequences and lacked quality scores, the filtering could not match the filtering applied to full-length reads. Sequences were annotated with PyIR, a Python wrapper for IgBLAST v1.9, using IMGT germline references to assign V/J genes and CDR3. Reads were filtered out if the reads had weak V/J assignments (E-value above 1e-6), no CDR3, stop codons, out-of-frame junctions, or ambiguous translated residues. V3J clonotypes were defined by identical inferred V gene, J gene, and CDR3 amino acid sequence. The percentage overlap between two repertoires was calculated by dividing the number of shared unique clonotypes by the size of the smaller repertoire. Repertoire richness was assessed with RTK rarefaction, the Chao1 estimator, and Recon v2.1 estimates of unobserved clonotypes. For all TCRbeta clonotypes obtained by the gDNA method from a few donors, generation probabilities were computed with OLGA. The table comes from immuneACCESS by way of TCRdb, which keeps in-frame sequences with V and J called. Part of the clones is missing from these tables; in studies checked, under half for an unresolved V gene and the rest for unknown reasons. V, J and clone size are those of that table, while D and trimming were read from the DNA. The sample yields around 1.5 million clones; 98% were counted once. The ten top clones hold 0.4% to 0.45% of the sample.

Donors were healthy HIV-negative adults with no recently reported acute infections or vaccinations. Only Caucasian adults living in Nashville, Tennessee, USA were represented among the donors. Magnetic negative selection was used to enrich CD4+ T cells, after which naive cells were positively selected on CD45RA and the negative fraction became the memory subset. Blood was collected by leukapheresis, and PBMCs were isolated by Ficoll-Histopaque density gradient centrifugation and then cryopreserved in liquid nitrogen vapor phase. Analytical flow cytometry was used to check the purity and quantity of each magnetically sorted T cell population. From each sorted fraction, genomic DNA was isolated and quantified by UV absorbance on a Nanodrop 2000c.

This TCR came from a man aged 25 to 40 in good health. Sequenced: naive CD4+ T cells sorted from blood. Reading the label with the study, this specimen's cell subset or site is: CD45RA+ positively selected. The V and J genes are TRBV10-3 and TRBJ2-7; the D gene is perhaps TRBD2, from 6 matching bases. This receptor carries the CDR3 CAISERERTYEQYF. Here is the DNA: TGTGCCATCAGTGAGCGGGAGAGAACCTACGAGCAGTACTTC.